This T cell receptor (beta chain) was recorded in a study of post-analysis software for immune sequencing data. Study-wide results and limits: Under the F measure, samples that were prepared in one batch clustered strongly together. The study found TRBV5-6, TRBV5-1 and TRBV20-1 among several TRBV segments more frequent in patients than controls.

Unique molecular identifiers featured in each of the TCR beta cDNA libraries. TCRdb reanalysed the PCR reads using MiXCR and keeps one entry per CDR3 protein. The table has 750,000 to 950,000 distinct CDR3 sequences, about 50% seen once. Turning to this clonotype: Its antigen remains unknown. This is likely a read error, given that the CDR3 carries no conserved phenylalanine or tryptophan at its end.

The germline CDR1 and CDR2 sequences are DFQATT and SNEGSKA (reference sequence). This CDR3 comprises 12 residues. V was clipped by 3 bases and J by 9 bases; unmatched bases: 5. J is TRBJ2-1 and V is TRBV20-1; 7 positions agree with TRBD1. The sample was blood. This TCR derives from a girl aged 10 to 17 with multiple sclerosis. CDR3 loop: CSARGTVAEQFV. DNA of the CDR3: TGCAGTGCTAGGGGGACAGTGGCTGAGCAGTTCGTC.